The clone carrying this T cell receptor (beta chain) showed up many times. The time point: newly diagnosed GD, antithyroid drugs for less than 3 months. Generation of the TCR library employed RNA extracted from PBMCs. Graves' disease diagnosis followed American Thyroid Association guidelines. These data originate in a study of regulatory T cells in long-lasting Graves disease. Trimming removed 5 bases at V and 12 bases at J, with 19 bases between. Germline values: CDR1 MNHEY, CDR2 SVGEGT. CDR3 size: 13 residues. Investigators prepared the TCR beta libraries by applying iRepertoire HTBI primers and Arm-PCR of CDR3 regions. MiXCR was run by TCRdb on the multiplex PCR reads, yielding one entry per CDR3 protein. The repertoire has about 200,000 distinct CDR3 sequences, 15% to 20% of them found once; the top ten carry about an eighth. The same sample was also studied in work on T cells in Graves' hyperthyroidism and ophthalmopathy. This second report adds: HTBI primers were the set used in a first-round RT-PCR of the TCR CDR3.

The sequences come from peripheral blood mononuclear cells (PBMCs), collected at new diagnosis, from a patient treated with antithyroid drugs. The V call is TRBV6-2 or TRBV6-3, the J call TRBJ1-2; D gene ambiguous. The receptor's source is a woman in her thirties with Graves disease. The CDR3 loop reads CASSPEMSGGNTF. DNA for the CDR3: TGTGCCAGCAGTCCAGAGATGAGCGGTGGTAACACCTTC.